This TCR beta chain is from a study of graft-versus-host responses after intestinal transplantation. Overall study: Grafts that recipients had were multivisceral, liver-intestinal, or isolated intestinal transplants. Study outcomes and limitations: High graft-versus-host to host-versus-graft clonal ratios were found in allografts of patients who had graft-donor T cell macrochimerism.

In the case of this clone: Its antigen is unidentified.

The CDR3 extends over 14 amino acids. Germline V gene data show CDR1 as SGHTA and CDR2 as FQGTGA. The J segment lost 6 bases and the V segment lost 3 bases, leaving 6 bases of the junction unmatched. Clones were sequenced by immunoSEQ multiplex PCR, and TCRdb holds only the in-frame ones, with some missing. In the table there are about 9,800 clones, approximately 90% of which are singletons. The chain joins TRBV7-3 to TRBJ2-3, with TRBD2 matching over 7 bases. The source of this sequence is a human patient who received an intestinal transplant, so some T cells may come from the graft donor. The sequencing used PBMCs, collected just over 42 days after intestinal transplant. For the CDR3, the DNA is TGTGCCAGCAGCTTGGGAGGGCCGGGGGATACGCAGTATTTT. This codes for CASSLGGPGDTQYF.